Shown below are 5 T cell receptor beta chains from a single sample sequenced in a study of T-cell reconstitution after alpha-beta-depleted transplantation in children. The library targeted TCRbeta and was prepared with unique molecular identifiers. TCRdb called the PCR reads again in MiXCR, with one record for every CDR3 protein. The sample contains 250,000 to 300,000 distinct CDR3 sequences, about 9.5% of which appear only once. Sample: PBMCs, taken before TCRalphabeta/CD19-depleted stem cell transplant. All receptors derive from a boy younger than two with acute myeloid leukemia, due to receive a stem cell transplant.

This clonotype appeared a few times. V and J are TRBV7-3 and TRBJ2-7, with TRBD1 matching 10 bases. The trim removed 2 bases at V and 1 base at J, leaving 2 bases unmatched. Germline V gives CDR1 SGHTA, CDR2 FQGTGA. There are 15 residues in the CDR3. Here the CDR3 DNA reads TGTGCCAGCAGCTTAGGACAGGGGGTTTCCTACGAGCAGTACTTC. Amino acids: CASSLGQGVSYEQYF.

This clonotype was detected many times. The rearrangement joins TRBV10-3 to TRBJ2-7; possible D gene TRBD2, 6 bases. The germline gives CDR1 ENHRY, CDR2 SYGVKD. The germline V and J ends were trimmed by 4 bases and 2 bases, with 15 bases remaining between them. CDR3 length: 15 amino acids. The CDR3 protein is CAISGRGGAAYEQYF. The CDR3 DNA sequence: TGTGCCATCAGTGGGAGAGGAGGGGCGGCCTACGAGCAGTACTTC.

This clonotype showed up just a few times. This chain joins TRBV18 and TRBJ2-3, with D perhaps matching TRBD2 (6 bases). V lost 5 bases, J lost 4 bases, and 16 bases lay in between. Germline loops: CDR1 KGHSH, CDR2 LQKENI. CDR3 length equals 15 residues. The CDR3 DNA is TGTGCCAGCTCAAGGGGACTGCAGCGTGCAGATACGCAGTATTTT. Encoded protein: CASSRGLQRADTQYF.

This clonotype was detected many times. This CDR3 reads CASSLVPLAGGTDTQYF. CDR3 DNA sequence: TGTGCCAGCAGCTTGGTTCCACTAGCGGGGGGCACAGATACGCAGTATTTT. The rearrangement uses TRBV5-5 and TRBJ2-3; 11 bases map to TRBD2. Unmatched junction bases numbered 4, after V lost 0 bases and J lost 1 base. The CDR3 contains 17 residues. Germline CDR1 reads SGHKS; CDR2 reads YYEKEE (reference sequence).

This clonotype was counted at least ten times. In DNA form, the CDR3 reads TGTGCCAGCAGTTCTAGCGACCACGAGCAGTACTTC. Encoded protein: CASSSSDHEQYF. The rearrangement links TRBV6-6 to TRBJ2-7, with D maybe TRBD2 (6 bases). The V and J ends lost 4 bases and 5 bases respectively, with 9 bases between them. There are 12 residues in the CDR3. In germline, CDR1 is MNHNY, CDR2 SVGAGI (reference sequence).